The clone carrying this T cell receptor beta chain is labeled as medium-sized (0.01 to 0.1%). These data come from a study of patients and donors after allogeneic stem cell transplantation. CDR1 is MNHEY, CDR2 SVGEGT, per germline. The length of the CDR3 is 14 residues. The V end lost 6 bases, the J end lost 1 base, and 13 bases lay between the germline ends. TCRdb re-derived calls from the RT-PCR reads in MiXCR, one entry per CDR3 protein. The table has roughly 630 distinct CDR3 sequences, about 1.4% seen once. V gene TRBV6-2 or TRBV6-3 combines with J gene TRBJ2-7, with D possibly matching TRBD2 (6 bases). This clonotype was obtained from a human donor who was either an allogeneic HSCT recipient or a stem cell or donor lymphocyte infusion donor (not recorded which). It is not recorded whose cells these are; they may come from a transplant donor. Sequenced: blood, either unsorted or a sorted T cell fraction (not recorded which). The CDR3 DNA follows: TGTGCCAGCAGCCCTGCGGGGTTTTCCTACGAGCAGTACTTC. This codes for CASSPAGFSYEQYF.